The 13 T cell receptor beta chains below were found in one sample sequenced in a study of OX40 agonist ivuxolimab in advanced cancers. Preparation of the library involved the immunoSEQ multiplex PCR assay. The table was pulled from immuneACCESS by TCRdb, which kept in-frame rearrangements only. Such tables lose some clones; where checked, under half of the loss comes from unresolved V genes, and the rest has no known cause. For this sample there are 30,000 or so clones; around four fifths appear just once. In total, the top ten clones hold 20% to 30% of the sample. Here the sequenced sample was CD4+ or CD8+ T cells sorted from blood, taken in a trial of the OX40 agonist ivuxolimab. All receptors derive from an adult with an advanced solid tumor such as melanoma, head and neck, liver or kidney cancer.

This clone appeared once. The V gene is TRBV14, the J gene TRBJ2-7, with 9 nucleotides matching TRBD1. V shed 2 bases and J 3 bases; nucleotides not matched to a gene: 5. In germline, CDR1 is SGHDN, CDR2 FVKESK. The CDR3 is made up of 15 amino acids. The DNA of the CDR3 is TGTGCCAGCAGCCAAACGGACAGGGGAAGCTACGAGCAGTACTTC. Its translation: CASSQTDRGSYEQYF. The full variable domain, completed using reference TRBV14 and TRBJ2-7, is EAGVTQFPSHSVIEKGQTVTLRCDPISGHDNLYWYRRVMGKEIKFLLHFVKESKQDESGMPNNRFLAERTGGTYSTLKVQPAELEDSGVYFCASSQTDRGSYEQYFGPGTRLTVT.

The J gene is TRBJ2-7, the V gene TRBV11-2; 7 nucleotides align to TRBD2. This CDR3 region has 15 residues. V was clipped by 0 bases and J by 3 bases; unmatched bases: 5. Germline CDR1 is SGHAT and CDR2 is FQNNGV. In DNA form, the CDR3 reads TGTGCCAGCAGCTTAGAGTCCGGGGGGTTCTACGAGCAGTACTTC. This encodes CASSLESGGFYEQYF.

The V and J genes are TRBV27 and TRBJ2-7, with 13 bases matching TRBD2. CDR3 length equals 16 residues. Germline trimming cut 5 bases from V and 4 bases from J; bases unmatched to any gene: 8. Germline V gene data show CDR1 as MNHEY and CDR2 as SMNVEV (reference sequence). The CDR3 DNA sequence: TGTGCCAGCAGTCAAGGGACTAGCGGGACCCCGTACGAGCAGTACTTC. Translation: CASSQGTSGTPYEQYF.

This clone was detected once. This chain connects TRBV7-9 to TRBJ2-2; 8 bases agree with TRBD1. V shed 5 bases, J shed 5 bases, and the junction held 7 bases outside the gene matches. CDR3 length: 15 residues. Germline CDR1 reads SEHNR; CDR2 reads FQNEAQ (reference sequence). This CDR3 is CASSQADRETGELFF. DNA of the CDR3: TGTGCCAGCAGCCAAGCGGACAGGGAAACCGGGGAGCTGTTTTTT.

The V and J genes are TRBV28 and TRBJ2-1, with TRBD2 as a possible D gene (5 bases). Trimming took off 4 bases at V and 4 bases at J, with 20 bases between the two ends. The CDR3 spans 17 residues. Germline V gene data show CDR1 as MDHEN and CDR2 as SYDVKM. The CDR3, as DNA: TGTGCCAGCAGTTCCCCCCTGACTACCTTGGCTTACAATGAGCAGTTCTTC. Amino acids: CASSSPLTTLAYNEQFF.

This clone was seen only a few times. J is TRBJ1-5 and V is TRBV14; D remains unclear. V lost 1 base, J lost 7 bases, and 11 bases lay in between. CDR1 and CDR2 from the germline V gene are SGHDN and FVKESK. The CDR3 contains 14 residues. CDR3 in DNA: TGTGCCAGCAGCCAAGCCGGGCTCGGACAGCCCCAGCATTTT. Protein product: CASSQAGLGQPQHF.

With regard to this clone: The same CDR3 also results from other DNA sequences found in this sample. J is TRBJ2-7 and V is TRBV7-9; D unclear. CDR1 SEHNR and CDR2 FQNEAQ come from the germline V gene (reference sequence). Trimming cost V 5 bases and J 0 bases, with 11 bases left between them. CDR3 length: 14 residues. For the CDR3, the DNA is TGTGCCAGCAGCCCTCCCGCGTTCTCCTACGAGCAGTACTTC. Translating it yields CASSPPAFSYEQYF.

The rearrangement links TRBV29-1 to TRBJ2-1, with a tentative D call TRBD1 (6 bases). Germline V gives CDR1 SQVTM, CDR2 ANQGSEA. This CDR3 has 13 residues. V lost 4 bases, J lost 3 bases, and 10 bases lay in between. CDR3 bases: TGCAGCGTTGTAAGGACAGACTACAATGAGCAGTTCTTC. Amino acids: CSVVRTDYNEQFF.

This sequence joins TRBV5-1 and TRBJ2-2; 8 bases are a match to TRBD2. Trimming took 4 bases from V and 6 from J; bases not matched to a gene: 11. Germline CDR1 reads SGHRS; CDR2 reads YFSETQ. The CDR3 length is 16 residues. As DNA, the CDR3 is TGCGCCAGCAGCCCGGCGGGGGGCCGGGGTGCCGGGGAGCTGTTTTTT. As protein: CASSPAGGRGAGELFF.

The chain couples TRBV10-2 to TRBJ1-3, with TRBD1 matching 10 bases. The ends lost 6 bases at V and 3 bases at J; junction bases unmatched: 2. CDR1 and CDR2 (germline): WSHSY, SAAADI. This CDR3 comprises 14 residues. The CDR3, as DNA: TGCGCCAGCAGGGACAGGGGGAGTGGAAACACCATATATTTT. Encoded protein: CASRDRGSGNTIYF.

The rearrangement uses TRBV6-5 and TRBJ1-4; no reliable D call. CDR3 size: 16 residues. The V end lost 2 bases, the J end lost 6 bases, and 16 bases lay between the germline ends. The germline CDR1 and CDR2 sequences are MNHEY and SVGAGI. Written as DNA, the CDR3 is TGTGCCAGCAGTTACCAGACTTGGCGGATGGATGAAAAACTGTTTTTT. Translation gives CASSYQTWRMDEKLFF.

This clone turned up a few times. The chain recombines TRBV5-4 with TRBJ1-1; perhaps TRBD1 as D (6 bases). The germline gives CDR1 SGHNT, CDR2 YYREEE (reference sequence). The CDR3 extends over 13 amino acids. The V end was cut by 4 bases, the J end by 11 bases, with 18 bases between. This CDR3 is CASSPGTTRAAFF. The CDR3 DNA follows: TGTGCCAGCAGCCCAGGGACAACGCGTGCGGCTTTCTTT.

The chain has TRBV27 and TRBJ1-4; 7 bases are a match to TRBD1. The CDR3 contains 15 residues. The trim removed 4 bases at V and 8 bases at J, leaving 10 bases unmatched. Germline CDR1 MNHEY, CDR2 SMNVEV (reference sequence). The DNA of the CDR3 is TGTGCCAGCAGTTCCCGGACAGGCATAGTAGAAAAACTGTTTTTT. Amino acid sequence: CASSSRTGIVEKLFF.